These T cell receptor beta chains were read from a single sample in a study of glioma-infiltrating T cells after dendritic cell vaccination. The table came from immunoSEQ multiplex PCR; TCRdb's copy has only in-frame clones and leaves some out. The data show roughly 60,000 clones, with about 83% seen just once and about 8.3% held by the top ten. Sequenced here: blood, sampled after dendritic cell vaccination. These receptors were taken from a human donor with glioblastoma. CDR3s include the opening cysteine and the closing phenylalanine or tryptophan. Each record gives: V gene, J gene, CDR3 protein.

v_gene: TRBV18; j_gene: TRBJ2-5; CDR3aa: CASSPPTGYQETQYF
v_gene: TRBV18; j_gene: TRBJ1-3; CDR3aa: CASSPTTGENTIYF
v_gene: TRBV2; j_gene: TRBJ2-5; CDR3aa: CASRATSGGFETQYF
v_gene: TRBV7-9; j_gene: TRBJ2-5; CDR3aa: CASSIGTSGQETQYF
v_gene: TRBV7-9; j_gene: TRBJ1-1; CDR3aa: CASSKTGTGGTEAFF
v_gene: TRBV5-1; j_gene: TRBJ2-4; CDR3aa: CASSGPPGQGFPEQYF
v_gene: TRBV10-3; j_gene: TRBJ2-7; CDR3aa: CAIRGQGVRPPYEQYF
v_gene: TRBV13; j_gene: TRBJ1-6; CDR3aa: CASSAPGQGNSPLHF
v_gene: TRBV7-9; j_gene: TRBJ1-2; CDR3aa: CASSPPQVSDGYTF
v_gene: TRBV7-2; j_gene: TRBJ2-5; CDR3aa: CASSLEAGGRETQYF
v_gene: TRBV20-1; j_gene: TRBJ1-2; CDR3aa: CSGGDGYTF
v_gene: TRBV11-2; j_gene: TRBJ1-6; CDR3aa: CASSLTGRGNSPLHF
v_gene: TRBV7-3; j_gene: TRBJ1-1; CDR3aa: CASSLMGRGTEAFF
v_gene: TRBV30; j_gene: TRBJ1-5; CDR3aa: CAWSHGTANQPQHF
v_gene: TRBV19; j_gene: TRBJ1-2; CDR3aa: CASSQAGTLAGAHYTF